This entry is about one TCR beta chain. Its antigen is as yet unknown. The data derive from a study of beta chain features in type 1 diabetes. In the study overall: No age, gender or cell yield differences were seen between patients and healthy donors. Study-level findings and limits: Moderate but significant shortening of TCRB CDR3s was recorded in all four CD4+ subsets from Type 1 diabetes patients. Across patients, naive, central memory and Treg TCRB repertoires exhibited apparently greater similarity than was observed across healthy donors.

Researchers reported sorting CD4+ naive, central memory, regulatory and stem cell-like memory cells via CD45RO/CCR7/CD25/CD127/CD95/CD27. Sequencing targeted expressed TCRB transcripts, as all isolated RNA had been reverse transcribed. Sequencing used immunoSEQ multiplex PCR; TCRdb keeps in-frame clones, though not all of them. The profile covers tens of thousands of clones, with around 63% appearing a single time and around 1.7% taken by the ten largest. The sequenced material came from Tregs from blood. This TCR derives from a man younger than 45 with type 1 diabetes. Some clones in this sample may be carry-over from other donors' samples.

CDR3 residues: CASSLAFVGAQANGYTF. CDR3 nucleotide sequence: TGTGCCAGCAGCTTGGCTTTCGTAGGCGCCCAGGCGAACGGCTACACCTTC. V gene TRBV7-2 combines with J gene TRBJ1-2; D ambiguous. The germline V gene has CDR1 SGHTA and CDR2 FQGNSA. The CDR3 loop spans 17 amino acids. V dropped 3 bases and J dropped 8 bases, with 25 bases sitting between them. The variable domain in full, completed from reference TRBV7-2 and TRBJ1-2, reads GAGVSQSPSNKVTEKGKDVELRCDPISGHTALYWYRQSLGQGLEFLIYFQGNSAPDKSGLPSDRFSAERTGGSVSTLTIQRTQQEDSAVYLCASSLAFVGAQANGYTFGSGTRLTVV.